A selection of T cell receptor beta chains follows, all from one sample in a study of blood T cell repertoires in COVID-19. This table comes from immunoSEQ multiplex PCR, and its TCRdb copy is limited to in-frame clones, with some not included. The data hold about 200,000 clones, with roughly 90% observed a single time. Sequencing used peripheral blood. All receptors derive from a man in his sixties with COVID-19, enrolled during active disease. Both conserved end residues are part of each CDR3. Fields, in order: CDR3 protein, J gene, V gene.

CDR3aa: CASTPSPGGNSPLHF; j_gene: TRBJ1-6; v_gene: TRBV28
CDR3aa: CASRGGQANYGYTF; j_gene: TRBJ1-2; v_gene: TRBV2
CDR3aa: CASATGGIYGYTF; j_gene: TRBJ1-2; v_gene: TRBV28
CDR3aa: CASSRGQGAPRREQYF; j_gene: TRBJ2-7; v_gene: TRBV6-8
CDR3aa: CASSLQGMRPYGYTF; j_gene: TRBJ1-2; v_gene: TRBV5-1
CDR3aa: CASSIVGQLTSGANVLTF; j_gene: TRBJ2-6; v_gene: TRBV19
CDR3aa: CASSQSLAGGQNEQFF; j_gene: TRBJ2-1; v_gene: TRBV2
CDR3aa: CASSMTGGDSPLHF; j_gene: TRBJ1-6; v_gene: TRBV19
CDR3aa: CASTFGGLAGGVDTQYF; j_gene: TRBJ2-3; v_gene: TRBV28
CDR3aa: CASSPVQNYGYTF; j_gene: TRBJ1-2; v_gene: TRBV5-8
CDR3aa: CASSPSTGELFF; j_gene: TRBJ2-2; v_gene: TRBV5-1
CDR3aa: CASSLVMGPRGEQFF; j_gene: TRBJ2-1; v_gene: TRBV11-2
CDR3aa: CATSRRGNYGYTF; j_gene: TRBJ1-2; v_gene: TRBV15
CDR3aa: CASSLSGRFVGAYEQYF; j_gene: TRBJ2-7; v_gene: TRBV6-6
CDR3aa: CASSRDSSTDTQYF; j_gene: TRBJ2-3; v_gene: TRBV10-1
CDR3aa: CASSLTVDGNTIYF; j_gene: TRBJ1-3; v_gene: TRBV6-5
CDR3aa: CASSSRSGGNTGELFF; j_gene: TRBJ2-2; v_gene: TRBV5-1
CDR3aa: CASSLGLGRAQSTEAFF; j_gene: TRBJ1-1; v_gene: TRBV5-1
CDR3aa: CAWSPGEVPTTEAFF; j_gene: TRBJ1-1; v_gene: TRBV30
CDR3aa: CASSGGTVGQPQHF; j_gene: TRBJ1-5; v_gene: TRBV2
CDR3aa: CASSIDSLQGRSEKLFF; j_gene: TRBJ1-4; v_gene: TRBV19
CDR3aa: CASSIKQISSYNSPLHF; j_gene: TRBJ1-6; v_gene: TRBV19
CDR3aa: CASSLDLAHNEQFF; j_gene: TRBJ2-1; v_gene: TRBV7-9
CDR3aa: CASTNPPGVYGYTF; j_gene: TRBJ1-2; v_gene: TRBV5-6
CDR3aa: CASSLNRRTDTQYF; j_gene: TRBJ2-3; v_gene: TRBV18
CDR3aa: CASSQGLRTGSSYEQYF; j_gene: TRBJ2-7; v_gene: TRBV3-1/TRBV3-2
CDR3aa: CATTGVSNQPQHF; j_gene: TRBJ1-5; v_gene: TRBV19
CDR3aa: CASTTGRGGWETQYF; j_gene: TRBJ2-5; v_gene: TRBV19
CDR3aa: CASSATNMNTEAFF; j_gene: TRBJ1-1; v_gene: TRBV6-2/TRBV6-3
CDR3aa: CASSREPTGGIRETQYF; j_gene: TRBJ2-5; v_gene: TRBV5-1
CDR3aa: CASSQYRNTDTQYF; j_gene: TRBJ2-3; v_gene: TRBV7-2
CDR3aa: CATSDFRQNYGYTF; j_gene: TRBJ1-2; v_gene: TRBV24-1
CDR3aa: CASSQDFLAGAGTDTQYF; j_gene: TRBJ2-3; v_gene: TRBV4-3
CDR3aa: CASSVGQGGEKLFF; j_gene: TRBJ1-4; v_gene: TRBV9
CDR3aa: CASIDPGQVYYGYTF; j_gene: TRBJ1-2; v_gene: TRBV28
CDR3aa: CASTSGPHEQYF; j_gene: TRBJ2-7; v_gene: TRBV9
CDR3aa: CASSYHAGGWNEQFF; j_gene: TRBJ2-1; v_gene: TRBV7-9
CDR3aa: CASSQVRGGETQYF; j_gene: TRBJ2-5; v_gene: TRBV4-2
CDR3aa: CASSPGTGMNTEAFF; j_gene: TRBJ1-1; v_gene: TRBV7-8
CDR3aa: CASKDRSSYEQYF; j_gene: TRBJ2-7; v_gene: TRBV6-5
CDR3aa: CASSALMGHEQFF; j_gene: TRBJ2-1; v_gene: TRBV25-1
CDR3aa: CASSEEAGVNGYTF; j_gene: TRBJ1-2; v_gene: TRBV10-2
CDR3aa: CASSSGGVYYGYTF; j_gene: TRBJ1-2; v_gene: TRBV28